Shown below are 2 T cell receptor beta chains from a single sample sequenced in a study of early T cells in non-severe SARS-CoV-2 infection. TCRdb redid the calling of the 5' RACE reads with MiXCR, one entry per CDR3 protein. This table has 55,000 to 75,000 distinct CDR3 sequences, less than 9.5% appearing once. Input material: whole blood. The receptors were sampled from an adult who was a healthcare worker with PCR-confirmed SARS-CoV-2 infection or an uninfected control (not recorded which).

There are many counts of this clonotype. V usage is TRBV12-3 or TRBV12-4 and J usage is TRBJ1-5; 8 nucleotides align to TRBD1. Trimming removed 6 bases from V and 7 bases from J; junction bases left unmatched: 17. The CDR3 has 17 residues. The CDR3 loop reads CASSPPSTGVGGQPQHF. For the CDR3, the DNA is TGTGCCAGCAGCCCTCCGTCGACAGGGGTGGGAGGACAGCCCCAGCATTTT.

The chain joins TRBV2 to TRBJ1-2; D might be TRBD1 (6 bases). The germline gives CDR1 SNHLY, CDR2 FYNNEI. The CDR3 has 14 amino acids. V lost 1 base and J lost 3, with 9 bases in between. The CDR3 nucleotides are TGTGCCAGCAGTGAAGGGAACAGGGACTATGGCTACACCTTC. Residues: CASSEGNRDYGYTF.